This TCR beta chain comes out of a study of blood T cell repertoires in COVID-19. Study context: Spain, Italy and the United States supplied samples that represented acute and convalescent COVID-19. From T cells, B-cell-depleted T cells, or PBMCs came the material, which was cDNA or gDNA.

From germline, CDR1 is GTSNPN and CDR2 SVGIG (reference sequence). The germline V and J ends were trimmed by 0 bases and 0 bases, with 3 bases remaining between them. This CDR3 is built from 13 residues. This clone was detected only once. Only in-frame clones appear in the TCRdb table, and some are missing; sequencing was by immunoSEQ multiplex PCR. The data contain 130,000 or so clones, around 80% of them singletons. Material: peripheral blood. This clonotype was obtained from a man aged 50 to 60 with acute or convalescent COVID-19. V and J are TRBV30 and TRBJ1-3, with D uncertain. CDR3 amino acids: CAWSVASGNTIYF. CDR3 coding DNA: TGTGCCTGGAGTGTAGCCTCTGGAAACACCATATATTTT. Full variable domain (missing parts from reference TRBV30 and TRBJ1-3): SQTIHQWPATLVQPVGSPLSLECTVEGTSNPNLYWYRQAAGRGLQLLFYSVGIGQISSEVPQNLSASRPQDRQFILSSKKLLLSDSGFYLCAWSVASGNTIYFGEGSWLTVV.